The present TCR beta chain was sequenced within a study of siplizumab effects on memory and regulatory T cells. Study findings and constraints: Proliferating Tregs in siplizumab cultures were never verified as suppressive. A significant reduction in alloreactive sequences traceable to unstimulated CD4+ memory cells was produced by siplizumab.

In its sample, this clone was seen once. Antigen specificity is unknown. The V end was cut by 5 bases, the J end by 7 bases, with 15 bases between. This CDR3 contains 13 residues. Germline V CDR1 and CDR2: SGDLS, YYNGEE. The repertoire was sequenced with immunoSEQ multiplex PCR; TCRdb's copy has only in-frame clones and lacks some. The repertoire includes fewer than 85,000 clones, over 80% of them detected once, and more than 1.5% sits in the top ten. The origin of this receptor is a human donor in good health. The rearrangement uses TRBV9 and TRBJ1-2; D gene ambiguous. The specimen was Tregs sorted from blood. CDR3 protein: CASSSSFSGGYTF. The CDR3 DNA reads TGTGCCAGCAGTTCAAGTTTTAGCGGTGGCTACACCTTC.